Only a few counts were recorded for the clone carrying this TCR beta chain. Its target is not known. Between the trimmed V and J ends, which lost 5 bases and 6 bases, there was a span of 18 bases. Germline CDR1 reads SGHTA; CDR2 reads FQGNSA. The CDR3 has 15 residues. Using immunoSEQ multiplex PCR, the repertoire was profiled, and TCRdb retains in-frame clones only, with some absent. The repertoire includes about 350,000 clones, 86% of them detected once, and around 10% sits in the top ten. The sample comes from a study of Ad26.COV2.S vaccination and SARS-CoV-2 variants. The study, taken as a whole, reports: Those who received vaccine or placebo ended up with similar non-spike TCR breadth.

The treatment here: some 20 received Ad26.COV2.S at low or high dose, single or two shots; a few received placebo; per-sample allocation not given. Day 63 following the first vaccine or placebo injection was when the samples were taken. V usage is TRBV7-2 and J usage is TRBJ2-3; tentatively, D is TRBD1 (6 bases). This material consisted of peripheral blood, taken in a trial of Ad26.COV2.S vaccine versus placebo. The receptor comes from a person aged 18-65 years who received the Ad26.COV2.S COVID-19 vaccine or a placebo. CDR3 loop: CASSHSADRRDTQYF. CDR3 nucleotides: TGTGCCAGCAGCCACTCAGCGGACAGACGGGATACGCAGTATTTT.